The rows below give T cell receptor beta chains drawn from one sample of a study of blood T cell repertoires in COVID-19. TCRdb's table, derived via immunoSEQ multiplex PCR, lists solely in-frame clones and lacks some. Of 110,000 to 150,000 clones in the sample, 80% to 85% were seen once. Sequencing input: PBMCs or T cells enriched from blood (not recorded which). These receptor sequences come from a man aged 40-49 years with acute COVID-19. Both conserved end residues are trimmed from each CDR3. Rows give clone size only sometimes, using once, few, many, or a class for an expanded clone.

J gene: TRBJ1-1
clone size: .
V gene: TRBV7-6
CDR3 protein: ASSSNRLLQGNTEAF

J gene: TRBJ1-2
clone size: .
V gene: TRBV28
CDR3 protein: ASSLGIGGALSGYT

J gene: TRBJ2-3
clone size: .
V gene: TRBV5-4
CDR3 protein: ASSLAGGLTDTQY

J gene: TRBJ1-1
clone size: .
V gene: TRBV27
CDR3 protein: ASSYFTGPNTEAF

J gene: TRBJ2-1
clone size: .
V gene: TRBV28
CDR3 protein: ASSPSNEQF

J gene: TRBJ2-7
clone size: .
V gene: TRBV11-3
CDR3 protein: ASSLDRGTYEQY

J gene: TRBJ2-1
clone size: .
V gene: TRBV6-2/TRBV6-3
CDR3 protein: ASSSGGPSYNEQF

J gene: TRBJ1-1
clone size: .
V gene: TRBV19
CDR3 protein: ASSIYGGSNTEAF

J gene: TRBJ1-2
clone size: .
V gene: TRBV7-9
CDR3 protein: ASSTGQGGYT

J gene: TRBJ1-1
clone size: .
V gene: TRBV28
CDR3 protein: ASSLNTGRNTEAF

J gene: TRBJ2-3
clone size: .
V gene: TRBV28
CDR3 protein: ASGPGYTDTQY

J gene: TRBJ2-3
clone size: .
V gene: TRBV29-1
CDR3 protein: SGPGLGRADTQY

J gene: TRBJ1-1
clone size: .
V gene: TRBV12-3/TRBV12-4
CDR3 protein: ASSFEGAAEAF

J gene: TRBJ2-7
clone size: .
V gene: TRBV3-1/TRBV3-2
CDR3 protein: ASSAVGLLGPEQY

J gene: TRBJ2-1
clone size: .
V gene: TRBV21-1
CDR3 protein: ASSSLALVYNEQF

J gene: TRBJ2-1
clone size: .
V gene: TRBV4-1
CDR3 protein: ASSQESGLAGIYNEQF

J gene: TRBJ1-1
clone size: .
V gene: TRBV5-6
CDR3 protein: ASSPTGGREAF

J gene: TRBJ2-3
clone size: .
V gene: TRBV28
CDR3 protein: ASILDRGSTDTQY

J gene: TRBJ2-3
clone size: .
V gene: TRBV7-8
CDR3 protein: ASSLGLWEADTQY

J gene: TRBJ1-2
clone size: .
V gene: TRBV4-2
CDR3 protein: ASSQDSAGPNYGYT

J gene: TRBJ2-3
clone size: .
V gene: TRBV7-2
CDR3 protein: ASSFDLASRPDTQY

J gene: TRBJ2-5
clone size: .
V gene: TRBV5-1
CDR3 protein: ASSRASGGRGETQY

J gene: TRBJ1-6
clone size: .
V gene: TRBV7-2
CDR3 protein: ASSSPSWNSPLH

J gene: TRBJ2-7
clone size: .
V gene: TRBV28
CDR3 protein: ASKSGGHEQY

J gene: TRBJ2-5
clone size: .
V gene: TRBV5-4
CDR3 protein: ASSLGTPGVPQETQY

J gene: TRBJ2-1
clone size: .
V gene: TRBV12-3/TRBV12-4
CDR3 protein: ASSLHRSEQF

J gene: TRBJ2-1
clone size: .
V gene: TRBV28
CDR3 protein: ASSLLTSPTYNEQF

J gene: TRBJ2-4
clone size: .
V gene: TRBV29-1
CDR3 protein: SVYGGAKNIQY

J gene: TRBJ2-5
clone size: .
V gene: TRBV15
CDR3 protein: ATSGQGETQY

J gene: TRBJ1-1
clone size: few
V gene: TRBV5-1
CDR3 protein: ASSFLGTGNTEAF

J gene: TRBJ2-7
clone size: .
V gene: TRBV11-3
CDR3 protein: ASSCRGITYEQY

J gene: TRBJ1-2
clone size: .
V gene: TRBV19
CDR3 protein: ASSMGTRIYGYT

J gene: TRBJ1-2
clone size: .
V gene: TRBV6-5
CDR3 protein: ASTVGRYTNYGYT

J gene: TRBJ1-2
clone size: .
V gene: TRBV4-1
CDR3 protein: ASSQATSGAFGGYT

J gene: TRBJ1-1
clone size: .
V gene: TRBV6-5
CDR3 protein: ASSQQGATEAF

J gene: TRBJ2-7
clone size: .
V gene: TRBV5-1
CDR3 protein: ASSLDGFEQY

J gene: TRBJ2-1
clone size: .
V gene: TRBV7-2
CDR3 protein: ASSLVSGSGNEQF

J gene: TRBJ2-7
clone size: .
V gene: TRBV27
CDR3 protein: ASSLSWTGSYEQY

J gene: TRBJ2-3
clone size: once
V gene: TRBV28
CDR3 protein: ASSFGGRRSTDTQY

J gene: TRBJ2-5
clone size: .
V gene: TRBV19
CDR3 protein: ASSIFGTGSQETQY

J gene: TRBJ2-1
clone size: .
V gene: TRBV4-3
CDR3 protein: ASGRGRGSYNEQF

J gene: TRBJ1-1
clone size: .
V gene: TRBV25-1
CDR3 protein: ASSEGQGAF

J gene: TRBJ1-1
clone size: .
V gene: TRBV18
CDR3 protein: ASSPNPGTHTEAF

J gene: TRBJ2-6
clone size: .
V gene: TRBV27
CDR3 protein: ASGRVSGANVLT

J gene: TRBJ2-1
clone size: .
V gene: TRBV7-2
CDR3 protein: ASSSYSGFYNEQF

J gene: TRBJ1-1
clone size: .
V gene: TRBV4-1
CDR3 protein: ASSHQGTQNTEAF